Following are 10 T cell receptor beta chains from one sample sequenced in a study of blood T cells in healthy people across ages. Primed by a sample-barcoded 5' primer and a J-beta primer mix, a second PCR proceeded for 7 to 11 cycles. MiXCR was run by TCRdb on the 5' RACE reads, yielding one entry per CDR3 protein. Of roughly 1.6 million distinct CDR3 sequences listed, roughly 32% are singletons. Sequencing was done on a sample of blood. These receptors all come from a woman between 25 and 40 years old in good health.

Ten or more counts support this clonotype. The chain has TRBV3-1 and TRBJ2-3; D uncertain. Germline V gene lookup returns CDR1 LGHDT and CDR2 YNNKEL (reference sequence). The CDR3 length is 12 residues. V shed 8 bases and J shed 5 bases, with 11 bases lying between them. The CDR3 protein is CASEARGDTQYF. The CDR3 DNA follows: TGTGCCAGCGAAGCTCGAGGAGATACGCAGTATTTT.

The chain's CDR3 is CSATSTSGISNEQFF. As DNA, the CDR3 is TGCAGTGCTACCTCGACTAGCGGGATATCCAATGAGCAGTTCTTC. V usage is TRBV20-1 and J usage is TRBJ2-1, with 11 bases matching TRBD2. The V gene's germline CDR1 is DFQATT and CDR2 SNEGSKA (reference sequence). V shed 4 bases, J shed 6 bases, and the junction held 8 bases outside the gene matches. The CDR3 has 15 amino acids.

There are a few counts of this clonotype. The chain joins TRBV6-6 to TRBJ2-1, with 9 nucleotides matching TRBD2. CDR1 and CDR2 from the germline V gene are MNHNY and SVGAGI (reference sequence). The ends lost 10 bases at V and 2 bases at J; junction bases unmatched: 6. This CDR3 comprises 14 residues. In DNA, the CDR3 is TGTGCCACTTTAGCGGGAGAAGCCTACAATGAGCAGTTCTTC. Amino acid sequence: CATLAGEAYNEQFF.

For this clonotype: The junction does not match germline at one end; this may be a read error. In DNA form, the CDR3 reads TGTGCCGGCAGCCATTATTCAGCGGGACCCGACCAAGAGACCCAGTACTTC. This translates into CAGSHYSAGPDQETQYF. The J gene is TRBJ2-5, the V gene TRBV3-1, with 7 bases matching TRBD2. Per the germline V gene, CDR1 is LGHDT and CDR2 is YNNKEL (reference sequence). The CDR3 sequence is 17 residues long.

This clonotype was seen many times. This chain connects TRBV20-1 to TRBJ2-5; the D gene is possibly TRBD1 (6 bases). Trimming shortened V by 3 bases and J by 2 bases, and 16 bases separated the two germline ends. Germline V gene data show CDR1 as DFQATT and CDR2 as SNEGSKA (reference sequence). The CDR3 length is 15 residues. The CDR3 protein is CSARGQTGRQETQYF. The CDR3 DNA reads TGCAGTGCTAGGGGCCAAACAGGGAGACAAGAGACCCAGTACTTC.

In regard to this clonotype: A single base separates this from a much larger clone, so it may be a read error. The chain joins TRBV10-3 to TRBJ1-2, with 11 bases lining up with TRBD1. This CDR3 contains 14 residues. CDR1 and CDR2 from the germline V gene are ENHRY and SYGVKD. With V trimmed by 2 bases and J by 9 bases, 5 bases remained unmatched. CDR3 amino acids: CAISEGDRGSSYTF. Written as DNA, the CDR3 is TGTGCCATCAGTGAGGGGGACAGGGGGAGCAGCTACACCTTC.

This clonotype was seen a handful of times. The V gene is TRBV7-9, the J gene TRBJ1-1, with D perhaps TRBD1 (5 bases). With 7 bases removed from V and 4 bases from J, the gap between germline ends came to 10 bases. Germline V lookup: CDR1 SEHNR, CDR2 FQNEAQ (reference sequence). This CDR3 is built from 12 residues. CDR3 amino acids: CASTLQGTEAFF. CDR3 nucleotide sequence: TGTGCCAGCACCCTTCAGGGCACTGAAGCTTTCTTT.

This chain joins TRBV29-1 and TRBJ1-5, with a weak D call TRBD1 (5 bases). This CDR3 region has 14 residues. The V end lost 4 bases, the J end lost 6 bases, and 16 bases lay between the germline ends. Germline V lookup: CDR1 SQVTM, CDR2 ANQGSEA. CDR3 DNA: TGCAGCGTTGTTGGTGGGACGATGGGTCAGCCCCAGCATTTT. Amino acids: CSVVGGTMGQPQHF.

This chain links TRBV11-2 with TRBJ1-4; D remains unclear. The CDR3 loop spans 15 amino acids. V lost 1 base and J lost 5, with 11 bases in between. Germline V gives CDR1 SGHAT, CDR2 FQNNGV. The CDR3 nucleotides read TGTGCCAGCAGCTTAGGGGGAGACGTAAATGAAAAACTGTTTTTT. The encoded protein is CASSLGGDVNEKLFF.

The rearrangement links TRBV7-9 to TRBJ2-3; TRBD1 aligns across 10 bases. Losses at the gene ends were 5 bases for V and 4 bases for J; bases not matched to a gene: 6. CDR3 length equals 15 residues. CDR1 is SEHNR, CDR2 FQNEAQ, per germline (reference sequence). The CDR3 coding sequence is TGTGCCAGCAGCGCGGGACAGGGGTCCGCAGATACGCAGTATTTT. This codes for CASSAGQGSADTQYF.